The next 20 T cell receptor beta chains were all read from a single sample in a study of blood T cell repertoires in COVID-19. Assay used: immunoSEQ multiplex PCR; TCRdb lists only in-frame clones, some missing. The profile covers roughly 84,000 clones, with about 73% appearing a single time and around 33% taken by the ten largest. The sequencing sample was made of peripheral blood. All receptors derive from a man between 60 and 70 years old with COVID-19, enrolled during active disease.

The table lists this clone with a few counts. The chain employs TRBV18 and TRBJ2-1; TRBD1 might be the D (5 bases). This CDR3 contains 16 residues. The germline V gene encodes CDR1 KGHSH and CDR2 LQKENI. V was clipped by 1 base and J by 0 bases, with 10 bases between them. The CDR3 sequence is CASSPLTESSYNEQFF. The CDR3 bases are TGTGCCAGCTCACCACTGACAGAGAGCTCCTACAATGAGCAGTTCTTC. The full variable domain, with the rest looked up from reference TRBV18 and TRBJ2-1, is NAGVMQNPRHLVRRRGQEARLRCSPMKGHSHVYWYRQLPEEGLKFMVYLQKENIIDESGMPKERFSAEFPKEGPSILRIQQVVRGDSAAYFCASSPLTESSYNEQFFGPGTRLTVL.

This clone appeared once. V is TRBV29-1 and J is TRBJ1-2; tentatively, D is TRBD1 (5 bases). CDR3 length: 12 amino acids. CDR1 and CDR2 from the germline V gene are SQVTM and ANQGSEA. V lost 5 bases and J 5 bases, leaving 12 bases between the germline ends. The CDR3 here is CSVQQAVYGYTF. CDR3 bases: TGCAGCGTTCAACAGGCGGTTTATGGCTACACCTTC.

The chain carries TRBV5-1 and TRBJ2-5; the D gene is possibly TRBD2 (5 bases). The CDR3 sequence is 15 residues long. CDR1 is SGHRS, CDR2 YFSETQ, per germline. Trimming removed 4 bases from V and 5 bases from J, with 18 bases in between. The chain's CDR3 is CASSPQAGPGETQYF. CDR3 nucleotide sequence: TGCGCCAGCAGCCCCCAGGCGGGCCCTGGGGAGACCCAGTACTTC.

This clone appeared a few times. The chain combines TRBV5-1 with TRBJ2-7, with a tentative D call TRBD1 (6 bases). Per the germline V gene, CDR1 is SGHRS and CDR2 is YFSETQ. This CDR3 comprises 15 residues. The ends were cut back, 0 bases at V and 2 bases at J, with 12 bases in the middle. CDR3 DNA sequence: TGCGCCAGCAGCTTGGCCCCACAGGGACCCTACGAGCAGTACTTC. It codes for CASSLAPQGPYEQYF. Combining the CDR3 with reference TRBV5-1 and TRBJ2-7 gives the whole variable domain KAGVTQTPRYLIKTRGQQVTLSCSPISGHRSVSWYQQTPGQGLQFLFEYFSETQRNKGNFPGRFSGRQFSNSRSEMNVSTLELGDSALYLCASSLAPQGPYEQYFGPGTRLTVT.

V and J are TRBV7-8 and TRBJ2-3, with 8 bases identical to TRBD2. In germline, CDR1 is SGHVS, CDR2 FQNEAQ. The CDR3 is 16 residues long. V shed 5 bases, J shed 4 bases, and the junction held 11 bases outside the gene matches. The DNA of the CDR3 is TGTGCCAGCAGCCGAGGAGCGGGAGTTACGGCAGATACGCAGTATTTT. As protein: CASSRGAGVTADTQYF.

V usage is TRBV9 and J usage is TRBJ1-1, with no clear D. V shed 0 bases and J shed 2 bases, with 8 bases lying between them. This CDR3 contains 14 residues. The germline V gene has CDR1 SGDLS and CDR2 YYNGEE. The CDR3 region has the DNA TGTGCCAGCAGCGTAGGAGACACTAACACTGAAGCTTTCTTT. It codes for CASSVGDTNTEAFF. The entire variable domain, with the rest obtained from reference TRBV9 and TRBJ1-1, is as follows: DSGVTQTPKHLITATGQRVTLRCSPRSGDLSVYWYQQSLDQGLQFLIQYYNGEERAKGNILERFSAQQFPDLHSELNLSSLELGDSALYFCASSVGDTNTEAFFGQGTRLTVV.

This chain uses TRBV2 with TRBJ2-5; tentative D call: TRBD1 (6 bases). Germline V gene lookup returns CDR1 SNHLY and CDR2 FYNNEI. The V end was cut by 11 bases, the J end by 1 base, with 14 bases between. The CDR3 is 13 amino acids. The CDR3 DNA sequence: TGTGCCTCCTCCTGGGGGCTCCAAGAGACCCAGTACTTC. This translates into CASSWGLQETQYF.

The chain has TRBV18 and TRBJ2-1, with 8 bases fitting TRBD1. Germline-derived CDR1 and CDR2 are KGHSH and LQKENI. The CDR3 is made up of 14 amino acids. The J segment lost 9 bases and the V segment lost 0 bases, leaving 4 bases of the junction unmatched. CDR3 sequence (DNA): TGTGCCAGCTCACCACCGGTCAGGGGGCTTGAGCAGTTCTTC. Encoded protein: CASSPPVRGLEQFF.

The chain couples TRBV12-3 or TRBV12-4 to TRBJ1-5, with 7 bases that match TRBD1. This CDR3 has 13 amino acids. With 4 bases clipped from V and 4 bases from J, the junction kept 1 base outside the gene matches. CDR3 DNA: TGTGCCAGCAGTTCACAGGGGAATCAGCCCCAGCATTTT. It translates to CASSSQGNQPQHF.

V is TRBV27 and J is TRBJ2-7; D call uncertain. Trimming took 1 base from V and 7 from J, leaving 11 bases between them. Per the germline V gene, CDR1 is MNHEY and CDR2 is SMNVEV (reference sequence). This CDR3 has 13 residues. The CDR3 loop reads CASSLWSLGEQYF. CDR3 DNA sequence: TGTGCCAGCAGTTTATGGTCCCTCGGGGAGCAGTACTTC.

This clone was observed once. The chain uses TRBV6-5 and TRBJ1-2; 7 bases fit TRBD1. V lost 10 bases and J lost 0; bases outside the gene matches: 11. The CDR3 has 15 amino acids. Germline CDR1 reads MNHEY; CDR2 reads SVGAGI. CDR3 region: CATETGTSANYGYTF. The CDR3 DNA reads as TGTGCCACTGAGACAGGGACCTCCGCTAACTATGGCTACACCTTC.

This chain uses TRBV30 with TRBJ2-7, with 7 positions matching TRBD2. CDR1 and CDR2 (germline): GTSNPN, SVGIG (reference sequence). This CDR3 comprises 14 residues. J lost 3 bases, V lost 1 base, and 6 bases had no gene match. The CDR3 here is CAWSGLAGVYEQYF. Here the CDR3 DNA reads TGTGCCTGGAGTGGTTTGGCGGGAGTCTACGAGCAGTACTTC.

The V gene is TRBV4-2, the J gene TRBJ2-2; 12 bases are a match to TRBD2. V gave up 2 bases and J gave up 7 bases; unmatched junction bases: 11. Germline V gene lookup returns CDR1 LGHNA and CDR2 YNFKEQ. CDR3 size: 18 residues. CDR3 in amino acids: CASSQLAGGPGFRGELFF. The CDR3 region has the DNA TGTGCCAGCAGCCAACTAGCGGGAGGGCCGGGGTTTCGCGGGGAGCTGTTTTTT.

V and J are TRBV5-6 and TRBJ1-1; 9 bases are shared with TRBD1. Germline CDR1 is SGHDT and CDR2 is YYEEEE. The V gene end was trimmed by 0 bases and the J gene end by 4 bases; junction bases not matched to a gene: 10. This CDR3 has 17 amino acids. CDR3 DNA sequence: TGTGCCAGCAGCTTGGGCCGGGGACAGGGATTAATCACTGAAGCTTTCTTT. It translates to CASSLGRGQGLITEAFF.

The sample holds a few counts of this clone. The chain is built from TRBV2 and TRBJ1-2; 8 nucleotides line up with TRBD1. Germline V gene sequence: CDR1 SNHLY, CDR2 FYNNEI. V lost 1 base to trimming and J lost 10 bases; unmatched junction nucleotides: 8. This CDR3 is 14 amino acids long. The CDR3 DNA follows: TGTGCCAGCAGTGAAGGACAGGGGTCGAGGTACTACACCTTC. This translates into CASSEGQGSRYYTF. The full variable domain, rest sourced from reference TRBV2 and TRBJ1-2, is EPEVTQTPSHQVTQMGQEVILRCVPISNHLYFYWYRQILGQKVEFLVSFYNNEISEKSEIFDDQFSVERPDGSNFTLKIRSTKLEDSAMYFCASSEGQGSRYYTFGSGTRLTVV.

The chain links TRBV12-3 or TRBV12-4 to TRBJ2-1, with D possibly TRBD2 on 6 matching bases. This CDR3 is built from 13 residues. V shed 5 bases and J shed 7 bases, with 12 bases lying between them. The CDR3 nucleotides read TGTGCCAGCAGTGGCGGGGCGCGGAATGAGCAGTTCTTC. Encoded protein: CASSGGARNEQFF.

The V and J genes are TRBV7-9 and TRBJ2-2; the match to TRBD1 covers 9 bases. This CDR3 has 14 amino acids. The germline V gene has CDR1 SEHNR and CDR2 FQNEAQ (reference sequence). Trimming cost V 6 bases and J 5 bases; bases outside gene matches: 4. CDR3 residues: CASSQGQGTGELFF. The CDR3 bases are TGTGCCAGCAGTCAGGGACAGGGAACCGGGGAGCTGTTTTTT.

The chain carries TRBV3-1 (or the pseudogene TRBV3-2) and TRBJ2-3; D gene unclear. The CDR3 extends over 12 amino acids. V lost 3 bases and J 4 bases, leaving 5 bases between the germline ends. Looked up from germline, CDR1 is LGHDT and CDR2 is YNNKEL (reference sequence). The CDR3 DNA reads as TGTGCCAGCAGCCACTTCTCAGATACGCAGTATTTT. Its translation: CASSHFSDTQYF.

The chain has TRBV5-6 and TRBJ2-5; 7 bases fit TRBD1. CDR1 and CDR2 from the germline V gene are SGHDT and YYEEEE. Unmatched junction bases numbered 2, after V lost 4 bases and J lost 5 bases. The length of the CDR3 is 12 residues. CDR3 loop: CASSRGRETQYF. Written as DNA, the CDR3 is TGTGCCAGCAGCAGGGGGCGGGAGACCCAGTACTTC.

The V and J genes are TRBV5-1 and TRBJ2-7; 7 positions agree with TRBD1. The CDR3 has 14 amino acids. Germline values: CDR1 SGHRS, CDR2 YFSETQ. Germline trimming cut 4 bases from V and 2 bases from J; bases unmatched to any gene: 6. The CDR3 here is CASSRDRETYEQYF. In nucleotides, the CDR3 is TGCGCCAGCAGCAGGGACAGAGAAACCTACGAGCAGTACTTC.